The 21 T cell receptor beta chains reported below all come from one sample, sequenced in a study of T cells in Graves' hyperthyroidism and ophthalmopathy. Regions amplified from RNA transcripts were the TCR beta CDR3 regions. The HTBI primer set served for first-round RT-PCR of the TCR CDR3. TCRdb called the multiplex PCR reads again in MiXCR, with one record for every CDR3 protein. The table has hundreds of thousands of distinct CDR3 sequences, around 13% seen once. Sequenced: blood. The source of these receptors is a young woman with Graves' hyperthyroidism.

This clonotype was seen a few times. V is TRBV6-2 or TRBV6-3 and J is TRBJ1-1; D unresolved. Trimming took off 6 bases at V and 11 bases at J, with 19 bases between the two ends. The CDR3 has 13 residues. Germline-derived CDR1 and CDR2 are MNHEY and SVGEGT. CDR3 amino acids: CASSLGGGPSAFF. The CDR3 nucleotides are TGTGCCAGCAGCCTCGGAGGTGGACCCTCGGCTTTCTTT.

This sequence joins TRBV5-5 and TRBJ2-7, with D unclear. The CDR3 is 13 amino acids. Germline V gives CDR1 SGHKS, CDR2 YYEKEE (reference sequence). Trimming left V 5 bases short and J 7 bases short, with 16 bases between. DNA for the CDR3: TGTGCCAGCAGTTCGACGTTTGGGGATGAGCAGTACTTC. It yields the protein CASSSTFGDEQYF.

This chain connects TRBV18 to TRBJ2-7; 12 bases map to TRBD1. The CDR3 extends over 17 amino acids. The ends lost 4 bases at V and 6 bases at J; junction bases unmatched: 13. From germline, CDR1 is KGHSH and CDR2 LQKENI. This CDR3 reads CASSLKSPGQGASEQYF. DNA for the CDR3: TGTGCCAGCTCACTTAAATCCCCGGGACAGGGGGCCTCCGAGCAGTACTTC.

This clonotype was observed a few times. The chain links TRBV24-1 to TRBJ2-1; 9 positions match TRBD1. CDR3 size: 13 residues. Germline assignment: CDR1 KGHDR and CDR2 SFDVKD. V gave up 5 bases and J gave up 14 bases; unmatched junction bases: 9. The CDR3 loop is CATSGVDRGCEFF. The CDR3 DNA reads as TGTGCCACCAGTGGGGTCGACAGGGGGTGTGAGTTCTTC.

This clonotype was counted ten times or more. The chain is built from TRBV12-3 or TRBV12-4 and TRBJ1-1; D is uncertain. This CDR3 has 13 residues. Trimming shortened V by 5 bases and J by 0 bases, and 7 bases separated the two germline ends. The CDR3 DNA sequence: TGTGCCAGCAGTGTGGGAGTGAACACTGAAGCTTTCTTT. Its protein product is CASSVGVNTEAFF.

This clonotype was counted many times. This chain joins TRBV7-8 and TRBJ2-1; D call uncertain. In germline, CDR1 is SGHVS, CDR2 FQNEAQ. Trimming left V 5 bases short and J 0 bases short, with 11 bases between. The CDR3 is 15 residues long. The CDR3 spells CASSAASTSYNEQFF. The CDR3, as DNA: TGTGCCAGCAGCGCCGCAAGTACCTCCTACAATGAGCAGTTCTTC.

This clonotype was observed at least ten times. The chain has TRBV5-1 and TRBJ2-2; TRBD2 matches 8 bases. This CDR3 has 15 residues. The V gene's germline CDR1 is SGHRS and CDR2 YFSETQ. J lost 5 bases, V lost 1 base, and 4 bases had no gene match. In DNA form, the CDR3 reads TGCGCCAGCAGCTTGATCAGCGGGAGAACCGGGGAGCTGTTTTTT. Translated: CASSLISGRTGELFF.

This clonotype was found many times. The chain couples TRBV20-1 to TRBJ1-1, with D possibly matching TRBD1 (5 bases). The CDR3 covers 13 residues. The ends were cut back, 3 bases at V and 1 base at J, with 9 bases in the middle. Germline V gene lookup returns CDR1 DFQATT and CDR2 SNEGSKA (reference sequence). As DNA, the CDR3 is TGCAGTGCTAGCGGGACGGCGAACACTGAAGCTTTCTTT. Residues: CSASGTANTEAFF.

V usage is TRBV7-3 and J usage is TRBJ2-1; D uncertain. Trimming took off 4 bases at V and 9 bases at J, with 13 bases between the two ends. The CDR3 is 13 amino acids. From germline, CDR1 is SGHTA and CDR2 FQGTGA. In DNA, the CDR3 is TGTGCCAGCAGCTACGTCGCAGGCAGTGAGCAGTTCTTC. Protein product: CASSYVAGSEQFF.

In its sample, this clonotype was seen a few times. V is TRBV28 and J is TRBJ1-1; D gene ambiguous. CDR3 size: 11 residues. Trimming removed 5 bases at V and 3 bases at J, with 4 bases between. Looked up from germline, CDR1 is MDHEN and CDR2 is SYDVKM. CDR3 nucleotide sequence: TGTGCCAGCAGTGCCTACACTGAAGCTTTCTTT. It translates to CASSAYTEAFF.

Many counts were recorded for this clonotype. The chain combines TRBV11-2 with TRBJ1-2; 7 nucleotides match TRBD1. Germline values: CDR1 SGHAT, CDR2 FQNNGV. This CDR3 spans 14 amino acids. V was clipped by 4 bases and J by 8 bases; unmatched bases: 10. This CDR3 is CASSSDRAPGGYTF. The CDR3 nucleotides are TGTGCCAGCAGCTCCGACAGGGCCCCAGGGGGCTACACCTTC.

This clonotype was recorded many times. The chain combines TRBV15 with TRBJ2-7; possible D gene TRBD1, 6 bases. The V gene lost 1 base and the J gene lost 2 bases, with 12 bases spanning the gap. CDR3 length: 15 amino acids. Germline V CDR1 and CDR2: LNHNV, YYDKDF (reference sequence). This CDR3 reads CATSRAEGGPYEQYF. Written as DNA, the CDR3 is TGTGCCACCAGCAGAGCCGAAGGGGGTCCCTACGAGCAGTACTTC.

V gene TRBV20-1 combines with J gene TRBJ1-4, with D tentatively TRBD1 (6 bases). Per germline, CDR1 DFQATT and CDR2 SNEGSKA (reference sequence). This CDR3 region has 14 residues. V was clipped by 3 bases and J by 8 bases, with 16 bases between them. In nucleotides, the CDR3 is TGCAGTGCTAGGGAAACAGGGAGAGAGGAAAAACTGTTTTTT. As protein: CSARETGREEKLFF.

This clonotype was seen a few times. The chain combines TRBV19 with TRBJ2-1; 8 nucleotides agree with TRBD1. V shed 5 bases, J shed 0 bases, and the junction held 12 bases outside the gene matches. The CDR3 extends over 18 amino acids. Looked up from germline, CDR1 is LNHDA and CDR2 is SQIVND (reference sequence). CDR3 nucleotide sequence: TGTGCCAGTAGTCAGGGGTCAGGGGGCTTAGGCTCCTACAATGAGCAGTTCTTC. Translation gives CASSQGSGGLGSYNEQFF.

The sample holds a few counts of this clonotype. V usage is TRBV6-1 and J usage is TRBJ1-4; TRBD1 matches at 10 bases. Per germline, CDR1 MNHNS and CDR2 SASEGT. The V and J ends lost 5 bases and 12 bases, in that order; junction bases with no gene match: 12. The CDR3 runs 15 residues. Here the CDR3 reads CASSSLRQGAGELFF. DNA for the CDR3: TGTGCCAGCAGTTCCCTTAGACAGGGGGCGGGTGAACTGTTTTTT.

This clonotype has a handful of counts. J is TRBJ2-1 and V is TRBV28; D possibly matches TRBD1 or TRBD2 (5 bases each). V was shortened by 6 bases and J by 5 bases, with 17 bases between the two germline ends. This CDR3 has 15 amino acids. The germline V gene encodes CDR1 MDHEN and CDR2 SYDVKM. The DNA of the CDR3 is TGTGCCAGCAGCCCTGGGACGGCACCTCACAATGAGCAGTTCTTC. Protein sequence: CASSPGTAPHNEQFF.

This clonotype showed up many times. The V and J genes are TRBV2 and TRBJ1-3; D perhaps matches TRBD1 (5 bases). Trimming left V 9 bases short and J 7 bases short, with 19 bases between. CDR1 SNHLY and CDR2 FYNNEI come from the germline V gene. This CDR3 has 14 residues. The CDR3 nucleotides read TGTGCCAGAGGACATTTCCTGGAAGGGAACACCATATATTTT. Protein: CARGHFLEGNTIYF.

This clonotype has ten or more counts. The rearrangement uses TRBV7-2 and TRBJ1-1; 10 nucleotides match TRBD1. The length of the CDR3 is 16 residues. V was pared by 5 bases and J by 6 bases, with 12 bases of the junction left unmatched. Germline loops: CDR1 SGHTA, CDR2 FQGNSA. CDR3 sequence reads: CASSTQPRDRGAEAFF. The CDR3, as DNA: TGTGCCAGCAGCACACAGCCCCGGGACAGGGGAGCTGAAGCTTTCTTT. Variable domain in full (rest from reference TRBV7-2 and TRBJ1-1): GAGVSQSPSNKVTEKGKDVELRCDPISGHTALYWYRQSLGQGLEFLIYFQGNSAPDKSGLPSDRFSAERTGGSVSTLTIQRTQQEDSAVYLCASSTQPRDRGAEAFFGQGTRLTVV.

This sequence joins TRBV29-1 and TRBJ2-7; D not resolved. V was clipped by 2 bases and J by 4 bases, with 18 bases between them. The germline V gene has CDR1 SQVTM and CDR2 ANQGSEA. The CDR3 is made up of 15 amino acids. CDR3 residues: CSVELVRQSGYEQYF. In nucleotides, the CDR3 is TGCAGCGTTGAATTGGTTCGGCAGTCTGGTTACGAGCAGTACTTC.

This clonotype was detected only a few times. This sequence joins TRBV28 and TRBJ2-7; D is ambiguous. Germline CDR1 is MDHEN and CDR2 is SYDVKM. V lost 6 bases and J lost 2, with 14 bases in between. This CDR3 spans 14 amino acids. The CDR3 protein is CASSPGASAYEQYF. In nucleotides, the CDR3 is TGTGCCAGCAGCCCCGGAGCCAGTGCCTACGAGCAGTACTTC. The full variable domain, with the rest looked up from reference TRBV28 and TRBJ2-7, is DVKVTQSSRYLVKRTGEKVFLECVQDMDHENMFWYRQDPGLGLRLIYFSYDVKMKEKGDIPEGYSVSREKKERFSLILESASTNQTSMYLCASSPGASAYEQYFGPGTRLTVT.

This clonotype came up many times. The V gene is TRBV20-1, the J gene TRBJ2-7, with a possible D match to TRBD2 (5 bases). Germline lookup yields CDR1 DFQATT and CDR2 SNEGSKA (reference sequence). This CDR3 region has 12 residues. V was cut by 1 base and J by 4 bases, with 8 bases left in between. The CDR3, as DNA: TGCAGTGCTAGAGGGGAGTGGTACGAGCAGTACTTC. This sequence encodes CSARGEWYEQYF.